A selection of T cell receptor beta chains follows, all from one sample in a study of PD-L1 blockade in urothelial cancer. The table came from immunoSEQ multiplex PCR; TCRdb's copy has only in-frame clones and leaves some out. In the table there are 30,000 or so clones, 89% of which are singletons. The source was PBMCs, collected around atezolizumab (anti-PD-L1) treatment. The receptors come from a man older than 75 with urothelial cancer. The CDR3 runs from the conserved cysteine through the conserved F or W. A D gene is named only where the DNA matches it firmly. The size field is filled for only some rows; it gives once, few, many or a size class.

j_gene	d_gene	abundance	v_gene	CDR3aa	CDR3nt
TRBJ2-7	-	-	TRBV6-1	CASSENRGLSYEQYF	TGTGCCAGCAGTGAGAATAGGGGCCTCTCCTACGAGCAGTACTTC
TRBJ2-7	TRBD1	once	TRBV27	CASSLDRLLYEQYF	TGTGCCAGCAGTTTGGACAGGTTGTTATACGAGCAGTACTTC
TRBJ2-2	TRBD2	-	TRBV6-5	CASVVSGSGGELFF	TGTGCCAGCGTCGTTAGCGGGAGTGGCGGGGAGCTGTTTTTT
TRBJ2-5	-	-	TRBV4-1	CASSQVGGPETQYF	TGCGCCAGCAGCCAGGTTGGTGGGCCAGAGACCCAGTACTTC
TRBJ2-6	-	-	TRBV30	CAWTQFSGANVLTF	TGTGCCTGGACCCAATTCTCTGGGGCCAACGTCCTGACTTTC
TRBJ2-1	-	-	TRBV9	CASSPTGTLSYNEQFF	TGTGCCAGCAGCCCGACCGGGACTCTATCCTACAATGAGCAGTTCTTC
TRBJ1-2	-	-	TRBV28	CASSGQGGFDGYTF	TGTGCCAGCAGTGGCCAAGGGGGTTTCGATGGCTACACCTTC
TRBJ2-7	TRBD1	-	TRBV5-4	CATTQGASYEQYF	TGTGCCACTACTCAGGGGGCTTCCTACGAGCAGTACTTC
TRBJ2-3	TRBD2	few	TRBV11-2	CASSFLLAGGFTDTQYF	TGTGCCAGCAGCTTCCTTCTGGCGGGAGGGTTTACAGATACGCAGTATTTT
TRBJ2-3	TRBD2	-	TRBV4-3	CASSGPPRGSSTDTQYF	TGCGCCAGCAGCGGCCCCCCACGCGGGAGTTCCACAGATACGCAGTATTTT
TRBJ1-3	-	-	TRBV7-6	CASSLGTARSGNTIYF	TGTGCCAGCAGCTTAGGGACAGCACGCTCTGGAAACACCATATATTTT
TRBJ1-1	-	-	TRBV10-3	CAISESGALNTEAFF	TGTGCCATCAGTGAAAGTGGGGCACTCAACACTGAAGCTTTCTTT
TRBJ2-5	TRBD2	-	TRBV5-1	CASSLGDIAGGQETQYF	TGCGCCAGCAGCTTGGGCGATATAGCGGGAGGACAAGAGACCCAGTACTTC
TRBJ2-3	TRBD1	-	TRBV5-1	CASSSGQGSTDTQYF	TGCGCCAGCAGCTCGGGACAGGGTAGCACAGATACGCAGTATTTT
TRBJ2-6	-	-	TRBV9	CASSPLGPSGANVLTF	TGTGCCAGCAGCCCCCTGGGGCCCTCTGGGGCCAACGTCCTGACTTTC
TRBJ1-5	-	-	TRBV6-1	CASSEGQRQPQHF	TGTGCCAGCAGTGAGGGCCAGCGGCAGCCCCAGCATTTT
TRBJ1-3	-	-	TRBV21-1	CASSSLAGQKDSGNTIYF	TGTGCCAGCAGCTCTTTGGCTGGACAGAAGGACTCTGGAAACACCATATATTTT
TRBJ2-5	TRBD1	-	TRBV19	CASRAHRGQETQYF	TGTGCCAGTAGGGCTCACAGGGGGCAAGAGACCCAGTACTTC
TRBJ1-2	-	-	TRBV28	CASSLGRAIHYGYTF	TGTGCCAGCAGTTTGGGCAGGGCAATCCACTATGGCTACACCTTC
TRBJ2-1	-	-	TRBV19	CASSIRGGHSYNEQFF	TGTGCCAGTAGTATAAGAGGAGGTCACAGCTACAATGAGCAGTTCTTC
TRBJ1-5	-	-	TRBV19	CASSIQGGSNQPQHF	TGTGCCAGTAGTATTCAAGGGGGTAGCAATCAGCCCCAGCATTTT
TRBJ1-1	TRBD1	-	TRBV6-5	CASRIGGTMNTEAFF	TGTGCCAGCAGGATAGGGGGCACGATGAACACTGAAGCTTTCTTT
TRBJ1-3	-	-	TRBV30	CAWLTDSGNTIYF	TGTGCCTGGCTGACTGACTCTGGAAACACCATATATTTT
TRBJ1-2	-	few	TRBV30	CAWSVGSGYTF	TGTGCCTGGAGTGTGGGTAGCGGCTACACCTTC
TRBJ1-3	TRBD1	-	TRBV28	CASRPGQGLSGNTIYF	TGTGCCAGCAGGCCCGGACAGGGCCTCTCTGGAAACACCATATATTTT
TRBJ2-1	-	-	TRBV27	CASSFMAGPFNEQFF	TGTGCCAGCAGTTTCATGGCGGGCCCCTTCAATGAGCAGTTCTTC
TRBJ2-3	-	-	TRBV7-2	CASSYLASAYNTDTQYF	TGTGCCAGCAGTTACCTTGCTAGCGCGTACAACACAGATACGCAGTATTTT